The 6 T cell receptor beta chains below all came from one sample that was sequenced in a study of identical twins. TCRdb fed the 5' RACE reads into MiXCR, producing one record per CDR3 protein. The table lists 450,000 to 650,000 distinct CDR3 sequences, 9.5% to 10% of them singletons. These data were likewise used in another study, on yellow fever vaccine responses in identical twins.

The sequenced sample consisted of PBMCs. These receptors were taken from a woman younger than 30 in good health.

This clonotype was observed many times. V and J are TRBV6-1 and TRBJ1-5; 10 bases are a match to TRBD1. CDR3 length: 14 amino acids. From germline, CDR1 is MNHNS and CDR2 SASEGT. V shed 7 bases and J 4 bases; nucleotides not matched to a gene: 4. The CDR3 DNA is TGTGCCAGCAACGGGGGACAGGGGAATCAGCCCCAGCATTTT. Translation: CASNGGQGNQPQHF.

The V call is TRBV7-2, the J call TRBJ2-1; 14 bases map to TRBD2. V shed 2 bases, J shed 0 bases, and the junction held 18 bases outside the gene matches. This CDR3 comprises 23 residues. Germline V lookup: CDR1 SGHTA, CDR2 FQGNSA. The CDR3 DNA reads as TGTGCCAGCAGCTTACCGGGACTAGCGGGAGTTGGGTATAGAGAGAGCTCCTACAATGAGCAGTTCTTC. This sequence encodes CASSLPGLAGVGYRESSYNEQFF.

V usage is TRBV7-9 and J usage is TRBJ2-1, with D tentatively TRBD1 or TRBD2 (5 bases each). Per germline, CDR1 SEHNR and CDR2 FQNEAQ (reference sequence). The CDR3 spans 14 residues. The V end was cut by 1 base, the J end by 8 bases, with 12 bases between. DNA of the CDR3: TGTGCCAGCAGCTTAGTCGGACGGGGCCATGAGCAGTTCTTC. Protein sequence: CASSLVGRGHEQFF.

In this sample, this clonotype is medium-sized. The chain links TRBV3-1 to TRBJ1-1; D unclear. The V end lost 3 bases, the J end lost 3 bases, and 8 bases lay between the germline ends. The CDR3 spans 13 residues. Germline CDR1 is LGHDT and CDR2 is YNNKEL (reference sequence). The CDR3 nucleotides are TGTGCCAGCAGCCAGAGTGGTTACACTGAAGCTTTCTTT. Protein product: CASSQSGYTEAFF.

This clonotype has a count of ten or more. V is TRBV4-3 and J is TRBJ2-1, with D possibly matching TRBD2 (5 bases). Between the trimmed V and J ends, which lost 0 bases and 9 bases, there was a span of 15 bases. This CDR3 is 15 amino acids long. Germline assignment: CDR1 LGHNA and CDR2 YSLEER. The CDR3 spells CASSQDRVAMGEQFF. The CDR3, as DNA: TGCGCCAGCAGCCAAGATAGGGTAGCGATGGGTGAGCAGTTCTTC.

The table lists this clonotype with a few counts. The V call is TRBV6-5, the J call TRBJ2-4; no definite D call. CDR1 is MNHEY, CDR2 SVGAGI, per germline. Trimming pared 2 bases from V and 0 bases from J, leaving 5 bases between. The CDR3 covers 14 residues. DNA for the CDR3: TGTGCCAGCAGTTACGGCGGAGCCAAAAACATTCAGTACTTC. It translates to CASSYGGAKNIQYF.